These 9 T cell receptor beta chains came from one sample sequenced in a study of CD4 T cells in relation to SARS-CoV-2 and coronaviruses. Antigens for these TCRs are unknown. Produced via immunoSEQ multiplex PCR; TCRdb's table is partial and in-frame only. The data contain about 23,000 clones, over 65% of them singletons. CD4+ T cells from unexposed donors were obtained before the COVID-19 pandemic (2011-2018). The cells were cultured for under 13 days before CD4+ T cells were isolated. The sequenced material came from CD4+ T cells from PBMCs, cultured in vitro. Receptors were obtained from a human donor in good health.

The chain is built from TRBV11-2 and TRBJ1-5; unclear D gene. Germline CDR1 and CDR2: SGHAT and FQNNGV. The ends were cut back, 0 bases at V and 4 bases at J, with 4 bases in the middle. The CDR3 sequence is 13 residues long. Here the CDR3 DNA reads TGTGCCAGCAGCTTAGACAGAAATCAGCCCCAGCATTTT. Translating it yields CASSLDRNQPQHF.

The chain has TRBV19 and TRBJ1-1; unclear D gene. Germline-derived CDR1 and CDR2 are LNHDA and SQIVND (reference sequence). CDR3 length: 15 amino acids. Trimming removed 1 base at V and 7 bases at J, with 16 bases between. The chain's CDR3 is CASSIAARTNFEAFF. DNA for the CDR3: TGTGCCAGTAGTATAGCGGCGAGAACCAACTTTGAAGCTTTCTTT.

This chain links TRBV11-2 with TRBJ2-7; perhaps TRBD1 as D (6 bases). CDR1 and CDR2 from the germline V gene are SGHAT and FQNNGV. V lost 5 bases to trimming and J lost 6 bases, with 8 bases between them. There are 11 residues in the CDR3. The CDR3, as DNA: TGTGCCAGCAGCCAGGGGAGCGAGCAGTACTTC. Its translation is CASSQGSEQYF.

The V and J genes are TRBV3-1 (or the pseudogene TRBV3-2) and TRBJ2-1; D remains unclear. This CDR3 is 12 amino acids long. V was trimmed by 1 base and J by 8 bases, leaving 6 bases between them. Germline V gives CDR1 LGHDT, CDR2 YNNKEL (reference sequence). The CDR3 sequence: CASSQGAHEQFF. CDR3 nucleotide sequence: TGTGCCAGCAGCCAAGGGGCCCATGAGCAGTTCTTC.

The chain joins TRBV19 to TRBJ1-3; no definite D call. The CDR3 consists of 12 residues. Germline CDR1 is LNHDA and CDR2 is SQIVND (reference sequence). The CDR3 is CSAGSSGNTIYF. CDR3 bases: TGTTCAGCGGGGAGCTCTGGAAACACCATATATTTT.

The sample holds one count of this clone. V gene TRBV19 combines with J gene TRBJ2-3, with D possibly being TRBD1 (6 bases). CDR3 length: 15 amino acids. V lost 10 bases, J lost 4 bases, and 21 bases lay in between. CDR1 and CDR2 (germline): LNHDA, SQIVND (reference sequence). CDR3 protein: CATSTRDKAADTQYF. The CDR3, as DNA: TGTGCCACCTCAACCCGGGACAAAGCCGCAGATACGCAGTATTTT. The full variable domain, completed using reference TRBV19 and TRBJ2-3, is DGGITQSPKYLFRKEGQNVTLSCEQNLNHDAMYWYRQDPGQGLRLIYYSQIVNDFQKGDIAEGYSVSREKKESFPLTVTSAQKNPTAFYLCATSTRDKAADTQYFGPGTRLTVL.

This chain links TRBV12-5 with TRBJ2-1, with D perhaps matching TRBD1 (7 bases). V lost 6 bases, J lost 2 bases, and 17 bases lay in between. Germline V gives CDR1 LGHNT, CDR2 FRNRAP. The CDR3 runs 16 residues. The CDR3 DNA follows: TGTGCTAGTGGGCGAGGCGGGACAGCGACCTACAATGAGCAGTTCTTC. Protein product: CASGRGGTATYNEQFF.

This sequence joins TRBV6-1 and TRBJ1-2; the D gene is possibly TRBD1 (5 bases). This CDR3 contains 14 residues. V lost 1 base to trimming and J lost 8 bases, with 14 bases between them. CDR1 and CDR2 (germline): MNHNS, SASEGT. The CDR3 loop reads CASSEDPGPGGYTF. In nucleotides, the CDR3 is TGTGCCAGCAGTGAAGATCCGGGACCTGGCGGCTACACCTTC.

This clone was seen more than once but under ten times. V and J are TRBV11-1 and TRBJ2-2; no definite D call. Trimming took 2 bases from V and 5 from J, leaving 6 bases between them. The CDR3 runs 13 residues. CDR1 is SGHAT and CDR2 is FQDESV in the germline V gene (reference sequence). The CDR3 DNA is TGTGCCAGCAGCTTATCAGAGACCGGGGAGCTGTTTTTT. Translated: CASSLSETGELFF.